The 29 T cell receptor beta chains below were found in one sample sequenced in a study of T cells in Graves' hyperthyroidism and ophthalmopathy. From RNA transcripts, TCR beta CDR3 regions were amplified. A first-round RT-PCR of the TCR CDR3 used the HTBI primer set. TCRdb re-derived calls from the multiplex PCR reads in MiXCR, one entry per CDR3 protein. The sample includes approximately 510,000 distinct CDR3 sequences, about 46% seen only once; the top ten take about 43%. Sequencing was performed on peripheral blood or thyroid tissue (not recorded which). These receptors came from an adult woman with Graves' disease, either hyperthyroidism or ophthalmopathy (not recorded which).

The chain combines TRBV6-5 with TRBJ2-7; D is possibly TRBD1 or TRBD2 (5 bases each). The germline gives CDR1 MNHEY, CDR2 SVGAGI. The CDR3 runs 16 residues. V was pared by 1 base and J by 5 bases, with 18 bases between. CDR3 protein: CASSYYVTGRTDEQYF. In nucleotides, the CDR3 is TGTGCCAGCAGTTACTACGTCACGGGGCGCACGGACGAGCAGTACTTC.

The chain has TRBV20-1 and TRBJ1-5, with D possibly matching TRBD1 (6 bases). The CDR3 is made up of 16 amino acids. Trimming took off 0 bases at V and 3 bases at J, with 15 bases between the two ends. CDR1 is DFQATT, CDR2 SNEGSKA, per germline (reference sequence). CDR3: CSARDSRGQNNQPQHF. In nucleotides, the CDR3 is TGCAGTGCTAGAGATTCCCGTGGACAGAACAATCAGCCCCAGCATTTT.

This clonotype showed up just a few times. The chain is built from TRBV7-2 and TRBJ2-6; D is perhaps TRBD1 (6 bases). CDR3 size: 16 residues. The germline V gene encodes CDR1 SGHTA and CDR2 FQGNSA. Trimming removed 5 bases from V and 2 bases from J, with 13 bases in between. The CDR3 DNA is TGTGCCAGCAGCCATACAGGGAGAGCTGGGGCCAACGTCCTGACTTTC. Its protein product is CASSHTGRAGANVLTF.

This clonotype was seen repeatedly, ten times or more. The rearrangement joins TRBV12-3 or TRBV12-4 to TRBJ1-2, with 11 bases aligning to TRBD1. This CDR3 has 14 amino acids. The junction had 6 bases not matched to a gene; V was cut back by 8 bases and J by 4 bases. DNA of the CDR3: TGTGCCAGCCTGTGGACAGGGGGCGGCTATGGCTACACCTTC. Protein: CASLWTGGGYGYTF.

CDR3: CAAGLEDYNEQYF. DNA for the CDR3: TGTGCCGCGGGACTAGAAGACTACAATGAGCAGTACTTC. The chain recombines TRBV10-3 with TRBJ2-7, with 8 positions matching TRBD2. Germline V gene sequence: CDR1 ENHRY, CDR2 SYGVKD. CDR3 size: 13 residues. V was clipped by 11 bases and J by 7 bases; unmatched bases: 13.

The chain has TRBV7-9 and TRBJ1-4; TRBD1 agrees at 7 bases. The CDR3 is 14 amino acids. J lost 8 bases, V lost 6 bases, and 9 bases had no gene match. Germline CDR1 reads SEHNR; CDR2 reads FQNEAQ (reference sequence). CDR3 region: CASSPLAGQEKLFF. CDR3 DNA: TGTGCCAGCAGTCCTCTAGCGGGACAGGAAAAACTGTTTTTT.

The chain employs TRBV20-1 and TRBJ2-1, with D perhaps matching TRBD2 (6 bases). Germline CDR1 is DFQATT and CDR2 is SNEGSKA (reference sequence). CDR3 length: 14 amino acids. V lost 6 bases and J 2 bases, leaving 14 bases between the germline ends. The CDR3 DNA is TGCAGTGCCAAAAAACAGCGGGCCTACAATGAGCAGTTCTTC. This sequence encodes CSAKKQRAYNEQFF.

This rearrangement joins TRBV4-1 to TRBJ1-1, with a tentative D call TRBD1 (6 bases). Per the germline V gene, CDR1 is MGHRA and CDR2 is YSYEKL. The CDR3 is made up of 16 amino acids. Trimming pared 1 base from V and 1 base from J, leaving 13 bases between. The CDR3 DNA reads as TGCGCCAGCAGCCAAGCTAATAACAGGGCGAACACTGAAGCTTTCTTT. It translates to CASSQANNRANTEAFF.

This clonotype was recorded many times. J is TRBJ1-2 and V is TRBV7-8; the D gene is possibly TRBD1 (6 bases). The ends were cut back, 2 bases at V and 7 bases at J, with 17 bases in the middle. CDR1 is SGHVS, CDR2 FQNEAQ, per germline. The CDR3 spans 15 residues. CDR3 region: CASSLMGAEEGGYTF. The CDR3 coding sequence is TGTGCCAGCAGCTTAATGGGGGCGGAGGAAGGTGGCTACACCTTC.

The rearrangement links TRBV28 to TRBJ1-1; no reliable D call. The CDR3 consists of 13 residues. V was clipped by 6 bases and J by 5 bases, with 13 bases between them. Looked up from germline, CDR1 is MDHEN and CDR2 is SYDVKM. The CDR3 loop is CASSAPPYTEAFF. In nucleotides, the CDR3 is TGTGCCAGCAGCGCTCCGCCGTATACTGAAGCTTTCTTT.

This clonotype has ten or more counts. The V gene is TRBV4-2, the J gene TRBJ1-6; tentatively, D is TRBD1 (5 bases). Trimming took off 0 bases at V and 7 bases at J, with 10 bases between the two ends. This CDR3 is built from 15 residues. From germline, CDR1 is LGHNA and CDR2 YNFKEQ. Here the CDR3 reads CASSQERQPNSPLHF. DNA for the CDR3: TGTGCCAGCAGCCAAGAGAGACAGCCAAATTCACCCCTCCACTTT.

This clonotype was detected only a few times. The V gene is TRBV2, the J gene TRBJ2-7, with D possibly being TRBD2 (6 bases). Trimming took off 8 bases at V and 2 bases at J, with 16 bases between the two ends. The CDR3 has 14 residues. Germline V gives CDR1 SNHLY, CDR2 FYNNEI. The CDR3 DNA sequence: TGTGCCAGCCTGAGGAGGGACTCGGCCTACGAGCAGTACTTC. Protein: CASLRRDSAYEQYF.

This clonotype appeared many times. V usage is TRBV2 and J usage is TRBJ2-5; a weak D match, TRBD2 (5 bases). CDR3 size: 12 residues. V was clipped by 4 bases and J by 6 bases, with 9 bases between them. Germline V gene sequence: CDR1 SNHLY, CDR2 FYNNEI. This CDR3 is CASSGGFQTQYF. The DNA for the CDR3 is TGTGCCAGCAGTGGCGGGTTCCAGACCCAGTACTTC. Variable domain in full (rest from reference TRBV2 and TRBJ2-5): EPEVTQTPSHQVTQMGQEVILRCVPISNHLYFYWYRQILGQKVEFLVSFYNNEISEKSEIFDDQFSVERPDGSNFTLKIRSTKLEDSAMYFCASSGGFQTQYFGPGTRLLVL.

V gene TRBV6-5 combines with J gene TRBJ2-7, with D unresolved. CDR3 size: 12 residues. From germline, CDR1 is MNHEY and CDR2 SVGAGI. V was shortened by 7 bases and J by 0 bases, with 7 bases between the two germline ends. The CDR3, as DNA: TGTGCCAGCACTGGGCCCTCCTACGAGCAGTACTTC. Its translation: CASTGPSYEQYF.

The chain carries TRBV7-9 and TRBJ1-5, with D possibly matching TRBD1 (5 bases). This CDR3 has 13 residues. The germline V and J ends were trimmed by 1 base and 9 bases, with 10 bases remaining between them. Germline V gene lookup returns CDR1 SEHNR and CDR2 FQNEAQ (reference sequence). The CDR3 sequence: CASSLGQSRPQHF. CDR3 in DNA: TGTGCCAGCAGCTTAGGACAGTCTCGGCCCCAGCATTTT.

This clonotype showed up just a few times. The chain employs TRBV3-1 and TRBJ2-5; tentatively, D is TRBD2 (5 bases). Germline-derived CDR1 and CDR2 are LGHDT and YNNKEL (reference sequence). The CDR3 covers 13 residues. V was clipped by 1 base and J by 7 bases, with 10 bases between them. This chain's CDR3 is CASSQAGERTQYF. For the CDR3, the DNA is TGTGCCAGCAGCCAAGCCGGGGAGAGGACCCAGTACTTC.

This clonotype was seen ten or more times. The chain recombines TRBV7-9 with TRBJ2-7, with D possibly TRBD1 on 6 matching bases. V gave up 4 bases and J gave up 5 bases, with 15 bases separating them. Per germline, CDR1 SEHNR and CDR2 FQNEAQ (reference sequence). This CDR3 comprises 14 residues. The CDR3 spells CASSSTGMNDEQYF. The CDR3 DNA is TGTGCCAGCAGCTCCACAGGGATGAACGACGAGCAGTACTTC.

This clonotype was detected only a few times. The V gene is TRBV6-1, the J gene TRBJ2-7, with D possibly matching TRBD1 (7 bases). This CDR3 has 16 amino acids. Per germline, CDR1 MNHNS and CDR2 SASEGT. Trimming removed 6 bases from V and 4 bases from J, with 22 bases in between. CDR3 sequence reads: CASRGNRGSGKYEQYF. The CDR3 DNA reads as TGTGCCAGCAGGGGAAACAGGGGTAGCGGCAAATACGAGCAGTACTTC.

This clonotype appeared once. Sequence at one end of the junction differs from germline and may be a read error. The chain is built from TRBV6-6 and TRBJ2-7; 8 nucleotides agree with TRBD2. The CDR3 is 14 amino acids. Per the germline V gene, CDR1 is MNHNY and CDR2 is SVGAGI (reference sequence). CDR3 in amino acids: CASREAGDVREQHF. As DNA, the CDR3 is TGTGCCAGCAGGGAAGCGGGAGATGTGAGGGAGCAGCACTTC.

In its sample, this clonotype was seen a few times. The chain combines TRBV19 with TRBJ1-6; TRBD1 matches 9 bases. CDR1 and CDR2 from the germline V gene are LNHDA and SQIVND (reference sequence). V dropped 7 bases and J dropped 5; count of bases not matched to a gene: 6. This CDR3 is 15 amino acids long. The CDR3 sequence: CASTSDRGNNSPLHF. CDR3 DNA sequence: TGTGCCAGTACCTCGGACAGGGGAAATAATTCACCCCTCCACTTT.

V gene TRBV29-1 combines with J gene TRBJ2-5, with a weak D call TRBD1 (5 bases). This CDR3 is 14 amino acids long. Trimming pared 3 bases from V and 2 bases from J, leaving 13 bases between. CDR1 is SQVTM, CDR2 ANQGSEA, per germline. CDR3 loop: CSVDWVGPQETQYF. CDR3 nucleotides: TGCAGCGTTGACTGGGTGGGGCCACAAGAGACCCAGTACTTC.

This clonotype appeared a few times. The rearrangement links TRBV30 to TRBJ1-3; no reliable D call. Between the trimmed V and J ends, which lost 0 bases and 0 bases, there was a span of 3 bases. The CDR3 sequence is 13 residues long. Per germline, CDR1 GTSNPN and CDR2 SVGIG (reference sequence). The CDR3 is CAWSVSSGNTIYF. The CDR3, as DNA: TGTGCCTGGAGTGTGAGCTCTGGAAACACCATATATTTT.

The gene calls are TRBV20-1 and TRBJ2-5; D assignment may be TRBD1 or TRBD2 (5 bases each). The CDR3 contains 13 residues. V gave up 3 bases and J gave up 9 bases, with 17 bases separating them. The germline V gene encodes CDR1 DFQATT and CDR2 SNEGSKA (reference sequence). The CDR3 bases are TGCAGTGCTAGCCGACAGACCAGGGAGCCCCAGTACTTC. Translation: CSASRQTREPQYF.

The rearrangement links TRBV20-1 to TRBJ2-7; D remains ambiguous. CDR1 is DFQATT, CDR2 SNEGSKA, per germline (reference sequence). CDR3 length: 13 amino acids. Trimming took off 0 bases at V and 2 bases at J, with 8 bases between the two ends. The CDR3 here is CSARDAVTYEQYF. CDR3 DNA sequence: TGCAGTGCTAGAGATGCTGTGACCTACGAGCAGTACTTC.

Concerning this clonotype: This may come from a read error, since a much larger clone is one base off. The chain couples TRBV7-3 to TRBJ2-2, with D maybe TRBD2 (5 bases). The CDR3 sequence is 14 residues long. Trimming left V 3 bases short and J 5 bases short, with 10 bases between. Germline V gene sequence: CDR1 SGHTA, CDR2 FQGTGA. CDR3: CASSFGLQTGELFF. DNA for the CDR3: TGTGCCAGCAGCTTTGGACTTCAAACCGGGGAGCTGTTTTTT.

The chain is built from TRBV2 and TRBJ1-5; no clear D. Looked up from germline, CDR1 is SNHLY and CDR2 is FYNNEI. V was pared by 6 bases and J by 6 bases, with 9 bases between. The CDR3 has 12 amino acids. The CDR3 loop is CASRDGFQPQHF. In DNA form, the CDR3 reads TGTGCCAGCAGGGACGGATTTCAGCCCCAGCATTTT.

This clonotype was observed many times. The CDR3 DNA sequence: TGCAGTGCTACCGGGACAGGGGACCAAGAGACCCAGTACTTC. Translated, it gives CSATGTGDQETQYF. The chain links TRBV20-1 to TRBJ2-5, with 10 positions matching TRBD1. The CDR3 length is 14 residues. Germline assignment: CDR1 DFQATT and CDR2 SNEGSKA (reference sequence). The J segment lost 0 bases and the V segment lost 4 bases, leaving 2 bases of the junction unmatched.

Worth noting for this clonotype: The junction departs from germline at one end; a sequencing error may be responsible. The genes are TRBV7-8 and TRBJ2-2, with TRBD2 matching 10 bases. The CDR3 spans 16 residues. CDR1 is SGHVS, CDR2 FQNEAQ, per germline. The DNA for the CDR3 is TGTGCCAGCAGCTTACTTAGCGGGGGGAACACCGGGGAGCTGTCTTGG. This encodes CASSLLSGGNTGELSW.

In regard to this clonotype: No conserved phenylalanine or tryptophan ends this CDR3, so it is likely a read error. No DNA is shown, since the ends of the CDR3 on it are uncertain; the CDR3 is the one TCRdb lists. The chain employs TRBV7-9 and TRBJ2-3. Looked up from germline, CDR1 is SEHNR and CDR2 is FQNEAQ (reference sequence). The length of the CDR3 is 9 amino acids, counting both ends. The CDR3 loop reads CASSLALVN.